This TCR beta chain was sequenced during a study of cytomegalovirus exposure and HLA in healthy donors. Study context: Earlier, fewer than 130 million unique TCR beta sequences were recovered from approximately 200 million T cells by an analysis.

Trimming at V came to 5 bases and at J to 0 bases, leaving 6 bases not matched to a gene. This CDR3 has 15 amino acids. Looked up from germline, CDR1 is SGHVS and CDR2 is FNYEAQ. Details on this clone: Its specificity is not known.

Broader study findings: The productive fraction for most TCR beta V segments was about 87% or about 30% in an earlier analysis.

The PCR made use of 60 Vbeta and 13 Jbeta primers. Some clones are missing from TCRdb's copy, which holds only in-frame ones; the method was immunoSEQ multiplex PCR. The sample contains about 230,000 clones, about 83% of which appear only once. No record was made of this donor's CMV serostatus. The clonotype comes from a human donor in good health. Material for sequencing was PBMCs. The chain employs TRBV7-6 and TRBJ2-7; TRBD2 agrees at 8 bases. CDR3 DNA sequence: TGTGCCAGCAGCCATAGCGGGATCGGCTCCTACGAGCAGTACTTC. It codes for CASSHSGIGSYEQYF.